This T cell receptor (beta chain) was retrieved from a study of TIL therapy for anti-PD-1-resistant metastatic lung cancer. Background on the study: Progressing patients received lymphodepletion, expanded TIL infusion and IL-2. Tumors had a median PD-L1 proportion score of 4.5% to 7%.

This was the immunoSEQ v3 assay. Survey-level samples got approximately 1.8 million read pairs; deep-level samples got about 4.5-6.5 million. Data came from immunoSEQ multiplex PCR; TCRdb stores just in-frame clones and leaves some out. The sample records about 60,000 clones, 87% being singletons. Concerning this clone: The antigen remains unidentified.

Documented time point: pre-treatment sample, taken before nivolumab and TIL therapy. Per germline, CDR1 MNHEY and CDR2 SMNVEV (reference sequence). Losses at the gene ends were 6 bases for V and 5 bases for J; bases not matched to a gene: 11. The CDR3 runs to 15 residues. The study, taken as a whole, reports: Treatment-naive, never-smoker and oncogene-addicted patients were overrepresented in this highly selected cohort.

This material consisted of blood, taken at baseline. This chain connects TRBV27 to TRBJ2-7, with 9 bases matching TRBD1. The receptor was isolated from a person aged 25-80 years with non-small cell lung cancer. CDR3 DNA sequence: TGTGCCAGCAGCCCCTCCGGGACAGGGAGGGACGAGCAGTACTTC. Translated, it gives CASSPSGTGRDEQYF.